Listed here are 14 T cell receptor beta chains from one sample, sequenced in a study of cytomegalovirus exposure and HLA in healthy donors. Primers for the PCR totalled 60 Vbeta and 13 Jbeta. Sequencing was performed with immunoSEQ multiplex PCR; in TCRdb, only in-frame clones are kept and a portion is missing. There are about 130,000 clones in the sample; around 71% occur only once, and approximately 2.6% lies in the top ten. The sequencing input was PBMCs. The receptors here all came from a woman aged 55-75 years in good health and CMV-seropositive.

The chain has TRBV9 and TRBJ2-5, with D maybe TRBD2 (7 bases). Germline V gene sequence: CDR1 SGDLS, CDR2 YYNGEE. The CDR3 is 13 residues long. Trimming stripped 7 bases from V and 5 bases from J, with 15 bases between. CDR3 coding DNA: TGTGCCAGCGGGGCGGGGGCCCTTGAGACCCAGTACTTC. Its translation is CASGAGALETQYF.

V usage is TRBV27 and J usage is TRBJ1-5, with a weak D call TRBD1 (5 bases). The CDR3 covers 16 residues. With 1 base removed from V and 4 bases from J, the gap between germline ends came to 14 bases. Germline assignment: CDR1 MNHEY and CDR2 SMNVEV (reference sequence). CDR3 sequence reads: CASSLWRGAGNQPQHF. DNA for the CDR3: TGTGCCAGCAGTTTATGGAGGGGAGCGGGAAATCAGCCCCAGCATTTT.

The genes are TRBV7-6 and TRBJ1-5; D remains unclear. The CDR3 consists of 13 residues. V was trimmed by 1 base and J by 10 bases, leaving 11 bases between them. CDR1 is SGHVS and CDR2 is FNYEAQ in the germline V gene. The CDR3 DNA reads as TGTGCCAGCAGCTTAGAGGCTGGGCTTCCCCAGCATTTT. Translated: CASSLEAGLPQHF.

The chain carries TRBV4-1 and TRBJ2-7; TRBD1 aligns across 7 bases. J gave up 5 bases and V 11 bases, and 12 bases lay outside the gene matches. The CDR3 sequence is 13 residues long. The germline gives CDR1 MGHRA, CDR2 YSYEKL. CDR3 region: CASGRDSGDEQYF. CDR3 DNA: TGCGCCTCCGGCCGGGACAGTGGGGACGAGCAGTACTTC.

The chain carries TRBV5-1 and TRBJ1-6, with D possibly matching TRBD1 (5 bases). The CDR3 covers 14 residues. Germline loops: CDR1 SGHRS, CDR2 YFSETQ. Trimming took 4 bases from V and 14 from J, leaving 19 bases between them. For the CDR3, the DNA is TGCGCCAGCAGCCCCGGGCGACAGATCATGACCCTCCACTTT. It translates to CASSPGRQIMTLHF. The whole variable domain, remainder taken from reference TRBV5-1 and TRBJ1-6, is KAGVTQTPRYLIKTRGQQVTLSCSPISGHRSVSWYQQTPGQGLQFLFEYFSETQRNKGNFPGRFSGRQFSNSRSEMNVSTLELGDSALYLCASSPGRQIMTLHFGNGTRLTVT.

CDR3 in amino acids: CASSLKLPGNTEAFF. In DNA, the CDR3 is TGTGCCAGCAGCTTAAAACTTCCGGGGAACACTGAAGCTTTCTTT. The J gene is TRBJ1-1, the V gene TRBV7-2; D is ambiguous. CDR1 and CDR2 from the germline V gene are SGHTA and FQGNSA. The CDR3 totals 15 residues. Trimming shortened V by 2 bases and J by 1 base, and 11 bases separated the two germline ends.

The chain has TRBV7-3 and TRBJ1-2; TRBD1 agrees at 8 bases. The CDR3 contains 14 residues. V was pared by 5 bases and J by 4 bases, with 6 bases of the junction left unmatched. The germline V gene encodes CDR1 SGHTA and CDR2 FQGTGA. CDR3 residues: CASSQAGGGYGYTF. DNA for the CDR3: TGTGCCAGCAGCCAGGCAGGGGGCGGCTATGGCTACACCTTC.

This chain uses TRBV5-1 with TRBJ2-7; 7 bases are a match to TRBD1. CDR1 SGHRS and CDR2 YFSETQ come from the germline V gene. This CDR3 has 15 residues. The ends lost 4 bases at V and 1 base at J; junction bases unmatched: 8. The CDR3, as DNA: TGCGCCAGCAGCCCAGAGTCGGGACAGTCCTACGAGCAGTACTTC. Translating it yields CASSPESGQSYEQYF.

This chain uses TRBV10-3 with TRBJ1-6, with D perhaps TRBD1 (5 bases). The CDR3 length is 15 residues. Germline V gene sequence: CDR1 ENHRY, CDR2 SYGVKD. V lost 0 bases and J 10 bases, leaving 13 bases between the germline ends. Here the CDR3 DNA reads TGTGCCATCAGTGAGTCCGGGGGGGGATCCTCACCCCTCCACTTT. Amino acids: CAISESGGGSSPLHF.

The CDR3 sequence: CASSFLPEDRGTQYYGYTF. The CDR3 DNA is TGCGCCAGCAGCTTTCTCCCCGAGGACAGGGGTACCCAATACTATGGCTACACCTTC. The chain recombines TRBV5-1 with TRBJ1-2; 9 bases align to TRBD1. Germline assignment: CDR1 SGHRS and CDR2 YFSETQ. Germline trimming cut 2 bases from V and 3 bases from J; bases unmatched to any gene: 17. The CDR3 has 19 amino acids.

V usage is TRBV6-5 and J usage is TRBJ2-7; the match to TRBD1 covers 7 bases. The CDR3 consists of 14 residues. V dropped 4 bases and J dropped 12; count of bases not matched to a gene: 15. Germline CDR1 reads MNHEY; CDR2 reads SVGAGI. The CDR3 here is CASSSRDRGPAAYF. DNA for the CDR3: TGTGCCAGCAGTTCCCGGGACAGAGGGCCGGCTGCGTACTTC.

This clone was seen once. The V call is TRBV19, the J call TRBJ1-6; D possibly corresponds to TRBD1 (6 bases). The ends were cut back, 6 bases at V and 13 bases at J, with 13 bases in the middle. CDR1 and CDR2 from the germline V gene are LNHDA and SQIVND (reference sequence). CDR3 length: 12 residues. The CDR3 protein is CASSGQRGPLHF. The CDR3 bases are TGTGCCAGTAGCGGACAGAGGGGTCCCCTCCACTTT.

Only a few counts were recorded for this clone. V and J are TRBV5-4 and TRBJ2-5, with TRBD1 matching over 7 bases. The CDR3 is 14 residues long. The J segment lost 5 bases and the V segment lost 4 bases, leaving 8 bases of the junction unmatched. Germline V CDR1 and CDR2: SGHNT, YYREEE (reference sequence). The CDR3 DNA sequence: TGTGCCAGCAGCCCGGGACAGCCCAAGGAGACCCAGTACTTC. This translates into CASSPGQPKETQYF.

This rearrangement joins TRBV6-5 to TRBJ1-2; TRBD1 is a possible D gene (6 bases). This CDR3 region has 16 residues. Germline V gene data show CDR1 as MNHEY and CDR2 as SVGAGI. Between the trimmed V and J ends, which lost 2 bases and 0 bases, there was a span of 13 bases. The CDR3 region has the DNA TGTGCCAGCAGTTACACCCCCGCAGGGGCTAACTATGGCTACACCTTC. Translated, it gives CASSYTPAGANYGYTF.